This T cell receptor beta chain was captured by sequencing in a study of blood T cell repertoires in COVID-19. At the level of the study: Specimens from acute and convalescent COVID-19 originated in the United States, Italy and Spain. PBMCs, B-cell-depleted T cells, or T cells provided the cDNA or gDNA that made up the material.

Per the original data handling: The assay estimated nucleated cells by amplifying reference gene primers. Profiled with immunoSEQ multiplex PCR; TCRdb holds only in-frame clones, not every one. V, J and clone size reflect that table, while D and trimming were determined from the DNA. This table has 90,000 or so clones, about 83% appearing once. Per the germline V gene, CDR1 is MNHEY and CDR2 is SMNVEV (reference sequence). This CDR3 contains 14 residues. V shed 5 bases, J shed 4 bases, and the junction held 4 bases outside the gene matches. This chain uses TRBV27 with TRBJ2-1; 8 bases line up with TRBD2. The sample consisted of peripheral blood. The receptor comes from a human donor in a cohort sampled during active COVID-19. CDR3 sequence reads: CASSPGLGYNEQFF. The CDR3 DNA follows: TGTGCCAGCAGTCCGGGACTAGGTTACAATGAGCAGTTCTTC.